The T cell receptor beta chain under discussion was sequenced for a study of beta chain features in type 1 diabetes. Sorted CD4+ subsets: naive, central memory, regulatory, stem cell-like memory (CD45RO/CCR7/CD25/CD127/CD95/CD27 panel). V lost 8 bases to trimming and J lost 5 bases, with 12 bases between them. This CDR3 region has 12 residues. Germline values: CDR1 SEHNR, CDR2 FQNEAQ (reference sequence). The study, taken as a whole, reports: For TCRB rearrangement, an influence of HLA type remained unresolved here. For patients and controls alike, PCR might favor shorter templates to the same degree. Among all four CD4+ subsets, Type 1 diabetes patients had TCRB CDR3s that were moderately but significantly shorter.

All of the isolated RNA was reverse transcribed, so expressed TCRB transcripts were sequenced. Sequencing used immunoSEQ multiplex PCR; TCRdb keeps in-frame clones, though not all of them. This sample yields approximately 250,000 clones, of which over 12% are seen a single time; 0.026% belongs to the top ten. This clone has only one observation. What it recognizes is unknown. The genes are TRBV7-9 and TRBJ2-5; D is possibly TRBD2 (7 bases). Sequenced: naive CD4+ T cells from blood. This clonotype was obtained from a woman between 40 and 55 years old in good health. The CDR3: CASPGGWETQYF. The CDR3 DNA sequence: TGTGCCAGCCCGGGGGGCTGGGAGACCCAGTACTTC. The entire variable domain, with the rest obtained from reference TRBV7-9 and TRBJ2-5, is as follows: DTGVSQNPRHKITKRGQNVTFRCDPISEHNRLYWYRQTLGQGPEFLTYFQNEAQLEKSRLLSDRFSAERPKGSFSTLEIQRTEQGDSAMYLCASPGGWETQYFGPGTRLLVL.